Following are 22 T cell receptor beta chains from one sample sequenced in a study of blood T cell repertoires in COVID-19. Clones were read by immunoSEQ multiplex PCR, and TCRdb kept only the in-frame ones, dropping some. The data contain hundreds of thousands of clones, about 88% of them singletons. Sequences were obtained from PBMCs or T cells enriched from blood (not recorded which). The receptors here all came from a woman between 25 and 40 years old who had recovered from COVID-19.

The CDR3 spells CAINPGLAGGPTDTQYF. The CDR3 DNA follows: TGTGCCATCAATCCGGGACTAGCGGGGGGGCCAACAGATACGCAGTATTTT. The chain carries TRBV10-3 and TRBJ2-3; 16 bases agree with TRBD2. Looked up from germline, CDR1 is ENHRY and CDR2 is SYGVKD. V shed 7 bases, J shed 3 bases, and the junction held 7 bases outside the gene matches. This CDR3 contains 17 residues.

V is TRBV6-5 and J is TRBJ1-6, with D possibly TRBD1 on 6 matching bases. Germline values: CDR1 MNHEY, CDR2 SVGAGI. The length of the CDR3 is 14 residues. Trimming pared 8 bases from V and 6 bases from J, leaving 14 bases between. This CDR3 is CASRGDTINSPLHF. The CDR3 DNA reads TGTGCCAGCCGAGGGGACACCATTAATTCACCCCTCCACTTT.

This chain uses TRBV5-1 with TRBJ1-2; D is unclear. V was pared by 0 bases and J by 2 bases, with 14 bases between. This CDR3 is 16 amino acids long. Looked up from germline, CDR1 is SGHRS and CDR2 is YFSETQ. Here the CDR3 reads CASSLAGDTQNYGYTF. For the CDR3, the DNA is TGCGCCAGCAGCTTGGCCGGTGACACGCAGAACTATGGCTACACCTTC. The full variable domain, its missing parts supplied by reference TRBV5-1 and TRBJ1-2, is KAGVTQTPRYLIKTRGQQVTLSCSPISGHRSVSWYQQTPGQGLQFLFEYFSETQRNKGNFPGRFSGRQFSNSRSEMNVSTLELGDSALYLCASSLAGDTQNYGYTFGSGTRLTVV.

This rearrangement joins TRBV6-5 to TRBJ1-5; D remains unclear. Trimming stripped 2 bases from V and 0 bases from J, with 11 bases between. Germline CDR1 reads MNHEY; CDR2 reads SVGAGI. This CDR3 contains 16 residues. Here the CDR3 reads CASSYASRYSNQPQHF. In DNA, the CDR3 is TGTGCCAGCAGTTACGCGTCACGTTATAGCAATCAGCCCCAGCATTTT.

Here the CDR3 reads CAWSPRDRGSYLYGYTF. CDR3 nucleotide sequence: TGTGCCTGGAGCCCGAGGGACAGAGGCTCATACCTCTATGGCTACACCTTC. V usage is TRBV30 and J usage is TRBJ1-2; 7 bases fit TRBD1. CDR1 and CDR2 from the germline V gene are GTSNPN and SVGIG (reference sequence). CDR3 size: 17 residues. Trimming cost V 3 bases and J 4 bases; bases outside gene matches: 17.

The CDR3 region is CASSDLASYNEQFF. In DNA form, the CDR3 reads TGTGCCAGCAGTGATCTAGCGTCTTACAATGAGCAGTTCTTC. The chain carries TRBV2 and TRBJ2-1; maybe TRBD2 (6 bases). Germline CDR1 SNHLY, CDR2 FYNNEI. The V and J ends lost 3 bases and 4 bases respectively, with 10 bases between them. The CDR3 runs to 14 residues.

The chain has TRBV5-1 and TRBJ1-6; possible D gene TRBD1, 5 bases. The CDR3 has 17 amino acids. V lost 4 bases and J 6 bases, leaving 20 bases between the germline ends. From germline, CDR1 is SGHRS and CDR2 YFSETQ. CDR3 nucleotide sequence: TGCGCCAGCAGCGGAGGGACCGCCCAAGCGGGTAATTCACCCCTCCACTTT. It yields the protein CASSGGTAQAGNSPLHF.

To note about this clone: This sample includes further DNA sequences coding for the same CDR3. The V gene is TRBV5-1, the J gene TRBJ1-2, with TRBD1 matching over 8 bases. J gave up 3 bases and V 1 base, and 8 bases lay outside the gene matches. The germline V gene encodes CDR1 SGHRS and CDR2 YFSETQ. The CDR3 loop spans 16 amino acids. CDR3 region: CASSLSPGQGDYGYTF. As DNA, the CDR3 is TGCGCCAGCAGCTTGTCCCCTGGACAGGGAGACTATGGCTACACCTTC.

This clone was picked up one time. This sequence joins TRBV7-2 and TRBJ2-7, with D possibly being TRBD2 (5 bases). The ends were cut back, 2 bases at V and 6 bases at J, with 11 bases in the middle. Germline-derived CDR1 and CDR2 are SGHTA and FQGNSA. The CDR3 spans 13 residues. Written as DNA, the CDR3 is TGTGCCAGCAGCTTAAGGCGCGGGCTCGAGCAGTACTTC. Translated, it gives CASSLRRGLEQYF.

The CDR3 reads CASRERGNTEAFF. CDR3 sequence (DNA): TGTGCCAGTCGTGAAAGGGGGAACACTGAAGCTTTCTTT. The chain uses TRBV19 and TRBJ1-1; D possibly corresponds to TRBD1 (5 bases). V dropped 8 bases and J dropped 1 base, with 11 bases sitting between them. Germline lookup yields CDR1 LNHDA and CDR2 SQIVND (reference sequence). The CDR3 consists of 13 residues.

The chain joins TRBV6-5 to TRBJ2-3, with a weak D call TRBD1 (6 bases). V dropped 6 bases and J dropped 3 bases, with 16 bases sitting between them. This CDR3 spans 15 amino acids. Germline loops: CDR1 MNHEY, CDR2 SVGAGI. CDR3 nucleotides: TGTGCCAGCAGCTTAGGGGGAGTCGAGACAGATACGCAGTATTTT. Encoded protein: CASSLGGVETDTQYF.

This clone appeared a single time. V gene TRBV5-1 combines with J gene TRBJ2-5, with D possibly matching TRBD1 (6 bases). Germline loops: CDR1 SGHRS, CDR2 YFSETQ. The CDR3 contains 13 residues. The germline V and J ends were trimmed by 6 bases and 6 bases, with 15 bases remaining between them. CDR3 DNA: TGCGCCAGCAACCCGGGACAAGATAAGACCCAGTACTTC. This gives the protein CASNPGQDKTQYF. Filled out from reference TRBV5-1 and TRBJ2-5, the complete variable domain reads KAGVTQTPRYLIKTRGQQVTLSCSPISGHRSVSWYQQTPGQGLQFLFEYFSETQRNKGNFPGRFSGRQFSNSRSEMNVSTLELGDSALYLCASNPGQDKTQYFGPGTRLLVL.

The chain couples TRBV5-1 to TRBJ2-2; D is perhaps TRBD1 (6 bases). V was cut by 4 bases and J by 6 bases, with 7 bases left in between. Per the germline V gene, CDR1 is SGHRS and CDR2 is YFSETQ. This CDR3 is built from 12 residues. In DNA, the CDR3 is TGCGCCAGCAGCCGGACAGCCGGGGAGCTGTTTTTT. This gives the protein CASSRTAGELFF.

The rearrangement links TRBV4-1 to TRBJ1-5; D gene uncertain. V gave up 0 bases and J gave up 5 bases, with 5 bases separating them. The CDR3 loop spans 13 amino acids. Germline V CDR1 and CDR2: MGHRA, YSYEKL. The CDR3 DNA sequence: TGCGCCAGCAGCCAAGAGGGAGATCAGCCCCAGCATTTT. Encoded protein: CASSQEGDQPQHF.

V gene TRBV4-1 combines with J gene TRBJ1-2; a possible D gene is TRBD1 (6 bases). The V end lost 4 bases, the J end lost 2 bases, and 23 bases lay between the germline ends. Germline-derived CDR1 and CDR2 are MGHRA and YSYEKL. The CDR3 covers 18 residues. The CDR3 sequence is CASSLFGRSRGGNYGYTF. CDR3 DNA sequence: TGCGCCAGCAGCCTATTTGGACGGTCCAGGGGCGGGAACTATGGCTACACCTTC.

This clone was seen just once. The V gene is TRBV18, the J gene TRBJ2-7, with D possibly being TRBD2 (6 bases). Germline-derived CDR1 and CDR2 are KGHSH and LQKENI. This CDR3 is built from 14 residues. The germline V and J ends were trimmed by 3 bases and 5 bases, with 14 bases remaining between them. The CDR3 nucleotides read TGTGCCAGCTCACCGTTAAGGGAGGCCCACGAGCAGTACTTC. This encodes CASSPLREAHEQYF.

This clone was seen just once. CDR3 sequence: CAWSVDFIGGHLNYGYTF. CDR3 DNA sequence: TGTGCCTGGAGTGTAGACTTCATCGGCGGACACCTTAACTATGGCTACACCTTC. The chain uses TRBV30 and TRBJ1-2; possibly TRBD1 for D (5 bases). CDR1 GTSNPN and CDR2 SVGIG come from the germline V gene (reference sequence). CDR3 length equals 18 residues. V shed 0 bases and J shed 1 base, with 21 bases lying between them.

The V gene is TRBV12-5, the J gene TRBJ2-7; D call uncertain. Germline-derived CDR1 and CDR2 are LGHNT and FRNRAP. The CDR3 consists of 13 residues. Between the trimmed V and J ends, which lost 1 base and 2 bases, there was a span of 6 bases. The CDR3 DNA reads as TGTGCTAGTGGTTTGGCTGGAGCCTACGAGCAGTACTTC. The encoded protein is CASGLAGAYEQYF.

The chain uses TRBV12-2 and TRBJ2-3; TRBD2, as called in the table, went unchecked against the DNA. TRBV12-2 is given as a pseudogene. The CDR3 has 17 residues. CDR3 loop: CASRLGPWGESTDTQYF. CDR3 sequence (DNA): TGTGCAAGTCGCTTAGGGCCGTGGGGGGAAAGCACAGATACGCAGTATTTT.

The rearrangement uses TRBV9 and TRBJ2-2; 10 bases map to TRBD1. Per germline, CDR1 SGDLS and CDR2 YYNGEE. The CDR3 has 18 amino acids. After removal of 2 bases from V and 5 bases from J, the junction contained 12 bases not matched to a gene. Here the CDR3 DNA reads TGTGCCAGCAGCGTCGACTCGCCGGGACAGGGGAAAACCGGGGAGCTGTTTTTT. Translated, it gives CASSVDSPGQGKTGELFF.

This sequence joins TRBV4-1 and TRBJ1-5; the D is unclear. The CDR3 is 15 residues long. The germline V gene encodes CDR1 MGHRA and CDR2 YSYEKL. V dropped 0 bases and J dropped 10 bases, with 16 bases sitting between them. CDR3 nucleotide sequence: TGCGCCAGCAGCCAAGAGGCAGGTCCTACCTCACCCCAGCATTTT. Translation: CASSQEAGPTSPQHF.

The chain couples TRBV7-9 to TRBJ2-5; no clear D. CDR3 length: 13 amino acids. Per germline, CDR1 SEHNR and CDR2 FQNEAQ (reference sequence). Between the trimmed V and J ends, which lost 1 base and 7 bases, there was a span of 10 bases. CDR3 protein: CASSLEVHGTQYF. The CDR3 DNA sequence: TGTGCCAGCAGCTTAGAAGTTCACGGGACCCAGTACTTC.